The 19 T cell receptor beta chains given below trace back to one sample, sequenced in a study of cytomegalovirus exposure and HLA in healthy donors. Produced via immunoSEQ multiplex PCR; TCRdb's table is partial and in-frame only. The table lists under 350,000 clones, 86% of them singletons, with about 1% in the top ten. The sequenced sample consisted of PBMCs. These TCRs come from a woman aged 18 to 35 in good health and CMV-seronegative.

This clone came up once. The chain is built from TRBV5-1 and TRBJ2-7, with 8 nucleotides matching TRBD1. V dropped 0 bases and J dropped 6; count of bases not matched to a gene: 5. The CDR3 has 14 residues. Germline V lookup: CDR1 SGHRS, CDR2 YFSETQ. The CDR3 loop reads CASSLGDRLSEQYF. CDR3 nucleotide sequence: TGCGCCAGCAGCTTGGGGGACAGGCTCTCCGAGCAGTACTTC.

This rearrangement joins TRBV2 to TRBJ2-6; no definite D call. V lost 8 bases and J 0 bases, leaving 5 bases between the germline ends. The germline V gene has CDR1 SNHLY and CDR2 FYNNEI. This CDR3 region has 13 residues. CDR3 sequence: CASDSSGANVLTF. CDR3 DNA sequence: TGTGCCAGCGATAGCTCTGGGGCCAACGTCCTGACTTTC.

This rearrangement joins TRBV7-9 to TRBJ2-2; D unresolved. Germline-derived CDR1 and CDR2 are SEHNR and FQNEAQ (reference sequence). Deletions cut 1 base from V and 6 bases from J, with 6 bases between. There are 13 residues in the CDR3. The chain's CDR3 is CASSLVRAGELFF. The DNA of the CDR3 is TGTGCCAGCAGCTTAGTACGCGCCGGGGAGCTGTTTTTT.

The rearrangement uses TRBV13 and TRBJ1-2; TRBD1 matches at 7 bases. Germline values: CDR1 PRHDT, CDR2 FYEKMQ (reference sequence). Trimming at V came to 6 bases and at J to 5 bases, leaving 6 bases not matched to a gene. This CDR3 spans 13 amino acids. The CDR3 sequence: CASRQGRLYGYTF. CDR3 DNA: TGTGCCAGCAGACAGGGGCGTCTTTATGGCTACACCTTC.

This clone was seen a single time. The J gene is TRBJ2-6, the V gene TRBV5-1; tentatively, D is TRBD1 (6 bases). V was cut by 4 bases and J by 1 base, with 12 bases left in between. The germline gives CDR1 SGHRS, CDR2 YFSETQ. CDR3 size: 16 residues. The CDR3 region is CASSPGRGSGANVLTF. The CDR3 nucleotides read TGCGCCAGCAGCCCGGGCAGGGGTTCTGGGGCCAACGTCCTGACTTTC.

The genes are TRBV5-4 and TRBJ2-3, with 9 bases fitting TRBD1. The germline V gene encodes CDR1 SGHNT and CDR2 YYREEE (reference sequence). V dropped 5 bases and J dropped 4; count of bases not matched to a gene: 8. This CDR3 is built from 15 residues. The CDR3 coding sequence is TGTGCCAGCAGAACCCGGGACAGGGTCCCAGATACGCAGTATTTT. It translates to CASRTRDRVPDTQYF.

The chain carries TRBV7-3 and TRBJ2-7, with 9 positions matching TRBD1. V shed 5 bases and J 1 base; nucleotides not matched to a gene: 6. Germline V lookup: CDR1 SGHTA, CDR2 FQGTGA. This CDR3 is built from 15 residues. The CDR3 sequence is CASSPGTGLSYEQYF. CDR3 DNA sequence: TGTGCCAGCAGCCCCGGGACAGGGCTTTCCTACGAGCAGTACTTC.

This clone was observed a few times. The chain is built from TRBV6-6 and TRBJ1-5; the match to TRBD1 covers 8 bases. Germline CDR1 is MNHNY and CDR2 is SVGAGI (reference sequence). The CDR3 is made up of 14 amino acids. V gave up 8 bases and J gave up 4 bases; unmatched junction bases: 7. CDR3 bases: TGTGCCAGCGTGTACGGACAGGGAAATCAGCCCCAGCATTTT. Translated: CASVYGQGNQPQHF.

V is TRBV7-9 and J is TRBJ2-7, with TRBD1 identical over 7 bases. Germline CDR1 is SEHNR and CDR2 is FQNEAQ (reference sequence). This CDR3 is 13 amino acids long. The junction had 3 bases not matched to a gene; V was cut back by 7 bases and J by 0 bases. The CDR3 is CASNRQGSYEQYF. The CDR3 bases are TGTGCCAGCAACCGACAGGGCTCCTACGAGCAGTACTTC.

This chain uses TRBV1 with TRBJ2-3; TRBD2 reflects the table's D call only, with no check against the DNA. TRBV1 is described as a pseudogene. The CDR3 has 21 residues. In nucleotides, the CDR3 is TGCACCAGCAGCCAAGAGCTACTAGCGGGGGGGCCGGTAACGGGCACAGATACGCAGTATTTT. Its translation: CTSSQELLAGGPVTGTDTQYF.

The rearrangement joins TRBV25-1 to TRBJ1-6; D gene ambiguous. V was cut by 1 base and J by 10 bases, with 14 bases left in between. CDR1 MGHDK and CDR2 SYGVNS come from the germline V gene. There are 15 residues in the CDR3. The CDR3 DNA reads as TGTGCCAGCAGTGAATTGGGTGGGCTTCGATCACCCCTCCACTTT. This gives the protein CASSELGGLRSPLHF.

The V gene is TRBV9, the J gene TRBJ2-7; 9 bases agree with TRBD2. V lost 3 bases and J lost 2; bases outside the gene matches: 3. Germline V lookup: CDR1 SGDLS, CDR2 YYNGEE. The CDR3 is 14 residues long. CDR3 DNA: TGTGCCAGCAGCGAGACTAGCGGCACCTACGAGCAGTACTTC. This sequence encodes CASSETSGTYEQYF.

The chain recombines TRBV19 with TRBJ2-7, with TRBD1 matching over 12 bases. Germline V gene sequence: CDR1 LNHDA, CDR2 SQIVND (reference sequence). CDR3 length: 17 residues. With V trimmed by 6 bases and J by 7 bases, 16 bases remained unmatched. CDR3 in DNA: TGTGCCAGTAGCCGAACCACCGGGACAGGGGGCTTAAGGGAGCAGTACTTC. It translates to CASSRTTGTGGLREQYF.

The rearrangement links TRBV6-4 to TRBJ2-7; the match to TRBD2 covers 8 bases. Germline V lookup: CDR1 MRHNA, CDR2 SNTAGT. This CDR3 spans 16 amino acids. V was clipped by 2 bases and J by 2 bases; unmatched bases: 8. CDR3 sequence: CASSDEAGGGTYEQYF. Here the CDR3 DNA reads TGTGCCAGCAGTGACGAGGCGGGGGGTGGCACCTACGAGCAGTACTTC.

In DNA form, the CDR3 reads TGTGCCAGCAGTAAAGGGAGCGTAGACGAGCAGTACTTC. It codes for CASSKGSVDEQYF. V gene TRBV2 combines with J gene TRBJ2-7, with TRBD2 as a possible D gene (5 bases). Germline loops: CDR1 SNHLY, CDR2 FYNNEI. Between the trimmed V and J ends, which lost 5 bases and 5 bases, there was a span of 13 bases. This CDR3 is built from 13 residues.

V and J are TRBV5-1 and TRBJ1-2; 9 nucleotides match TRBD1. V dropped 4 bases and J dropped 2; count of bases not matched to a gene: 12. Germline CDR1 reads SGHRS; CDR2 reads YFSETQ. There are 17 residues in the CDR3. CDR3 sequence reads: CASSPVGQGIRNYGYTF. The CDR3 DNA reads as TGCGCCAGCAGCCCGGTGGGACAGGGAATTCGCAACTATGGCTACACCTTC.

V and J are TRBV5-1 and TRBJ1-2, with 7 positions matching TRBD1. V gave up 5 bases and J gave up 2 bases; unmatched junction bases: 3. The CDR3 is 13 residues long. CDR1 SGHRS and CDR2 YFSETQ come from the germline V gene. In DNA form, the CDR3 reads TGCGCCAGCAGGGTGACAGGGAACTATGGCTACACCTTC. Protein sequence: CASRVTGNYGYTF.

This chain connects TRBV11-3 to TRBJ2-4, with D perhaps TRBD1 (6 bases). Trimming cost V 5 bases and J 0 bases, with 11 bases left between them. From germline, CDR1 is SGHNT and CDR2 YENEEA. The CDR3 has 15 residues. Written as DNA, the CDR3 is TGTGCCAGCAGCCCCCAGGGGCTAGCCAAAAACATTCAGTACTTC. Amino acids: CASSPQGLAKNIQYF.

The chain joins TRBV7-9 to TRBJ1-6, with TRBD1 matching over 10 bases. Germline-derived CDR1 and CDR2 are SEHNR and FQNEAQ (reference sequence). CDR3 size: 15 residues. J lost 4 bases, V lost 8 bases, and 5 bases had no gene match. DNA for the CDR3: TGTGCCAGCCGAGGGACAGGGGATTATAATTCACCCCTCCACTTT. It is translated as CASRGTGDYNSPLHF.